This TCR beta chain originates from a study of response to subunit inactivated influenza vaccine. Points from the study as a whole: The authors offered the suggestion that each seasonal influenza vaccination recruits few new T cells.

To note about this clonotype: Its antigen remains unknown.

This CDR3 comprises 13 residues. V was shortened by 3 bases and J by 8 bases, with 16 bases between the two germline ends. Looked up from germline, CDR1 is SQVTM and CDR2 is ANQGSEA. TCRdb itself ran the RT-PCR reads through MiXCR, one entry per CDR3 protein. This table has hundreds of thousands of distinct CDR3 sequences, approximately 16% appearing once. Source: CD4+ T cells sorted from PBMCs, taken roughly 24 months after vaccination. The source of this sequence is a man in his fifties or sixties who received an inactivated influenza vaccine. V and J are TRBV29-1 and TRBJ1-2; possibly TRBD1 for D (6 bases). Here the CDR3 DNA reads TGCAGCGTTGAGATTTGGGGGCTCGGGGGCTACACCTTC. Its protein product is CSVEIWGLGGYTF.